A single sample is the source of the 32 T cell receptor beta chains below, sequenced in a study of regulatory T cells in long-lasting Graves disease. The TCR beta library used iRepertoire HTBI primers with Arm-PCR amplification of CDR3. TCRdb re-derived calls from the multiplex PCR reads in MiXCR, one entry per CDR3 protein. The sample carries fewer than 550,000 distinct CDR3 sequences, under 25% recorded once. Time point indicated: persistent/refractory GD, antithyroid drugs over 5 years with positive TRAb. Following extraction of RNA from PBMCs, that RNA was used to make the TCR library. Specimen: peripheral blood mononuclear cells (PBMCs), collected when the disease was refractory, from a patient treated with antithyroid drugs. The receptor source for this set is a female donor with Graves disease.

The table lists this clonotype with many counts. This chain links TRBV12-3 or TRBV12-4 with TRBJ2-7; D gene uncertain. This CDR3 contains 13 residues. V was clipped by 3 bases and J by 2 bases, with 8 bases between them. The CDR3 here is CASSFEFTYEQYF. The CDR3 bases are TGTGCCAGCAGTTTTGAGTTCACCTACGAGCAGTACTTC.

This rearrangement joins TRBV19 to TRBJ2-4, with a weak D call TRBD2 (6 bases). This CDR3 comprises 14 residues. Germline loops: CDR1 LNHDA, CDR2 SQIVND (reference sequence). V lost 11 bases to trimming and J lost 2 bases, with 16 bases between them. CDR3 protein: CAECRGLSKNIQYF. CDR3 coding DNA: TGTGCCGAGTGTCGGGGACTCTCCAAAAACATTCAGTACTTC.

This clonotype was recorded many times. The junction and the germline gene differ at one end; a read error may be behind it. This chain links TRBV12-3 or TRBV12-4 with TRBJ2-2; D is perhaps TRBD1 (6 bases). The CDR3 loop spans 15 amino acids. The CDR3 region has the DNA TGTGCCAGCAGTGTAGCCGGGACAAACACCGGGGAGCTGTTTTTT. Its protein product is CASSVAGTNTGELFF.

Regarding this clonotype: This may stem from a read error, because a much larger clone lies one nucleotide away. V is TRBV28 and J is TRBJ1-1; D remains ambiguous. V lost 1 base and J lost 1, with 10 bases in between. CDR1 is MDHEN and CDR2 is SYDVKM in the germline V gene. This CDR3 has 15 amino acids. The CDR3 sequence is CASSLFGVGNTEAFF. Written as DNA, the CDR3 is TGTGCCAGCAGTTTATTCGGAGTCGGGAACACTGAAGCTTTCTTT.

This clonotype came up many times. This chain connects TRBV5-1 to TRBJ1-5; 7 bases match TRBD1. The CDR3 totals 14 residues. V lost 3 bases and J lost 7; bases outside the gene matches: 7. Germline CDR1 SGHRS, CDR2 YFSETQ. Here the CDR3 reads CASSYGQVGQPQHF. The CDR3 DNA reads as TGCGCCAGCAGCTATGGACAGGTTGGCCAGCCCCAGCATTTT.

This clonotype has just a few counts. The chain is built from TRBV27 and TRBJ1-5, with D unresolved. V shed 2 bases and J shed 9 bases, with 8 bases lying between them. This CDR3 has 12 residues. The germline gives CDR1 MNHEY, CDR2 SMNVEV (reference sequence). The CDR3 here is CASSLNGSPQHF. CDR3 nucleotides: TGTGCCAGCAGTTTAAATGGTTCGCCCCAGCATTTT.

The V call is TRBV12-3 or TRBV12-4, the J call TRBJ2-3; D remains ambiguous. CDR3 size: 17 residues. V was cut by 0 bases and J by 0 bases, with 13 bases left in between. In DNA form, the CDR3 reads TGTGCCAGCAGTTTAGCGTCTCGCGGCACTAGCACAGATACGCAGTATTTT. It is translated as CASSLASRGTSTDTQYF.

This clonotype came up a few times. This sequence joins TRBV6-2 or TRBV6-3 and TRBJ2-4, with TRBD2 matching over 14 bases. The trim removed 7 bases at V and 13 bases at J, leaving 6 bases unmatched. The CDR3 consists of 13 residues. Germline values: CDR1 MNHEY, CDR2 SVGEGT. The CDR3, as DNA: TGTGCCAGCAACCCGGGACTAGCGGGAGTCCAGTACTTC. It specifies CASNPGLAGVQYF.

Of note for this clonotype: In this CDR3 the conserved last residue, phenylalanine or tryptophan, is missing, so a read error is likely. This chain connects TRBV28 to TRBJ1-5; D is possibly TRBD1 (5 bases). This CDR3 comprises 22 residues. Germline CDR1 and CDR2: MDHEN and SYDVKM. Trimming left V 3 bases short and J 1 base short, with 31 bases between. The DNA for the CDR3 is TGTGCCAGCAGTTTCTCGTTCAGCGAACAGGATTTTTGGCGAGGCAGCAATCAGCCCCAGCATTCT. Translated, it gives CASSFSFSEQDFWRGSNQPQHS.

In its sample, this clonotype was seen a few times. The chain has TRBV5-8 and TRBJ2-7; TRBD2 matches at 10 bases. Looked up from germline, CDR1 is SGHTS and CDR2 is YDEGEE. The CDR3 contains 17 residues. V dropped 9 bases and J dropped 1; count of bases not matched to a gene: 16. The CDR3 DNA sequence: TGTGCCACCTCCGGATCCAGCGGGAGGGGTTTATCCTACGAGCAGTACTTC. As protein: CATSGSSGRGLSYEQYF.

This clonotype showed up many times. V is TRBV7-2 and J is TRBJ1-5; D gene uncertain. The CDR3 consists of 13 residues. With 5 bases removed from V and 3 bases from J, the gap between germline ends came to 8 bases. Germline-derived CDR1 and CDR2 are SGHTA and FQGNSA. The CDR3 nucleotides read TGTGCCAGCAGCCGTGAGCCCAATCAGCCCCAGCATTTT. Residues: CASSREPNQPQHF. The entire variable domain, with the rest obtained from reference TRBV7-2 and TRBJ1-5, is as follows: GAGVSQSPSNKVTEKGKDVELRCDPISGHTALYWYRQSLGQGLEFLIYFQGNSAPDKSGLPSDRFSAERTGGSVSTLTIQRTQQEDSAVYLCASSREPNQPQHFGDGTRLSIL.

To note about this clonotype: A single base separates this from a much larger clone, so it may be a read error. The rearrangement uses TRBV2 and TRBJ2-2; TRBD2 might be the D (6 bases). CDR3 length equals 11 residues. Germline loops: CDR1 SNHLY, CDR2 FYNNEI. Trimming removed 5 bases from V and 13 bases from J, with 11 bases in between. This CDR3 reads CASSRQEGLFF. The CDR3 region has the DNA TGTGCCAGCAGTCGCCAGGAGGGGCTGTTTTTT.

This clonotype appeared many times. The V and J genes are TRBV7-2 and TRBJ1-5, with 7 nucleotides matching TRBD1. Trimming removed 4 bases from V and 6 bases from J; junction bases left unmatched: 9. The CDR3 consists of 15 residues. Germline loops: CDR1 SGHTA, CDR2 FQGNSA. The CDR3 spells CASSSTPDRAQPQHF. The CDR3 DNA follows: TGTGCCAGCAGCTCCACCCCTGACAGGGCTCAGCCCCAGCATTTT.

The chain carries TRBV14 and TRBJ2-5; 9 bases align to TRBD2. Germline V gene sequence: CDR1 SGHDN, CDR2 FVKESK. This CDR3 is 17 amino acids long. J lost 0 bases, V lost 3 bases, and 8 bases had no gene match. This CDR3 is CASSHDPTSGYQETQYF. As DNA, the CDR3 is TGTGCCAGCAGCCACGACCCGACTAGCGGATACCAAGAGACCCAGTACTTC.

This clonotype occurred many times. This chain links TRBV12-3 or TRBV12-4 with TRBJ2-7; D is unclear. There are 11 residues in the CDR3. V shed 3 bases and J shed 5 bases, with 5 bases lying between them. In nucleotides, the CDR3 is TGTGCCAGCAGTTTCAAGAACGAGCAGTACTTC. Its protein product is CASSFKNEQYF.

The chain combines TRBV4-1 with TRBJ2-4, with D possibly TRBD1 on 6 matching bases. The CDR3 spans 19 residues. V shed 0 bases and J shed 2 bases, with 20 bases lying between them. Germline V gives CDR1 MGHRA, CDR2 YSYEKL. The CDR3 protein is CASSQDPQGILLSKNIQYF. The CDR3, as DNA: TGCGCCAGCAGCCAAGACCCACAGGGAATCCTACTTTCCAAAAACATTCAGTACTTC.

As concerns this clonotype: Mismatch with germline at one junction end may stem from a read error. This sequence joins TRBV11-3 and TRBJ1-1, with D unresolved. Germline V lookup: CDR1 SGHNT, CDR2 YENEEA. The CDR3 sequence is 13 residues long. The CDR3 reads CVSSLGMNTEAFF. The CDR3 nucleotides are TGTGTCAGCAGCTTAGGAATGAACACTGAAGCTTTCTTT.

This clonotype was seen at least ten times. The genes are TRBV2 and TRBJ2-5, with D tentatively TRBD2 (6 bases). The CDR3 has 13 residues. V was shortened by 8 bases and J by 5 bases, with 15 bases between the two germline ends. Germline-derived CDR1 and CDR2 are SNHLY and FYNNEI. CDR3 nucleotides: TGTGCCAGCCTGGGGGGACCTGGGGAGACCCAGTACTTC. As protein: CASLGGPGETQYF.

This clonotype was observed at least ten times. The rearrangement joins TRBV20-1 to TRBJ2-5, with D possibly matching TRBD2 (5 bases). The CDR3 runs to 13 residues. Germline-derived CDR1 and CDR2 are DFQATT and SNEGSKA (reference sequence). Trimming removed 1 base at V and 5 bases at J, with 11 bases between. In DNA form, the CDR3 reads TGCAGTGCTAGAGTCCCTAGCTTGGAGACCCAGTACTTC. It codes for CSARVPSLETQYF.

The CDR3 coding sequence is TGTGCCAGCAGCTTTCGCGGGCAGAACACAGATACGCAGTATTTT. It yields the protein CASSFRGQNTDTQYF. The chain uses TRBV11-2 and TRBJ2-3, with TRBD2 as a possible D gene (5 bases). Germline values: CDR1 SGHAT, CDR2 FQNNGV. V lost 3 bases to trimming and J lost 2 bases, with 12 bases between them. This CDR3 is 15 amino acids long.

This clonotype appeared many times. The chain recombines TRBV6-1 with TRBJ1-5; a weak D match, TRBD1 (6 bases). This CDR3 contains 14 residues. CDR1 is MNHNS and CDR2 is SASEGT in the germline V gene. With 7 bases removed from V and 1 base from J, the gap between germline ends came to 11 bases. The CDR3 nucleotides read TGTGCCAGCAAGCCCGACAGGAGCAATCAGCCCCAGCATTTT. It translates to CASKPDRSNQPQHF.

The sample holds many counts of this clonotype. In DNA form, the CDR3 reads TGTGCCAGTGGACGGGACAGGGGACACACAACTAATGAAAAACTGTTTTTT. Translating it yields CASGRDRGHTTNEKLFF. The gene calls are TRBV19 and TRBJ1-4, with 10 bases aligning to TRBD1. In germline, CDR1 is LNHDA, CDR2 SQIVND (reference sequence). There are 17 residues in the CDR3. J was trimmed by 0 bases and V by 8 bases; bases with no gene match: 9.

This chain joins TRBV28 and TRBJ2-5; possible D gene TRBD2, 6 bases. The V and J ends lost 3 bases and 4 bases respectively, with 12 bases between them. The germline V gene encodes CDR1 MDHEN and CDR2 SYDVKM. The CDR3 length is 14 residues. The CDR3, as DNA: TGTGCCAGCAGTTTTGGGGGGAGTGGAGAGACCCAGTACTTC. Translation gives CASSFGGSGETQYF. The full variable domain, with the rest looked up from reference TRBV28 and TRBJ2-5, is DVKVTQSSRYLVKRTGEKVFLECVQDMDHENMFWYRQDPGLGLRLIYFSYDVKMKEKGDIPEGYSVSREKKERFSLILESASTNQTSMYLCASSFGGSGETQYFGPGTRLLVL.

This clonotype has a count of ten or more. The chain recombines TRBV28 with TRBJ2-7; 8 bases align to TRBD1. With V trimmed by 4 bases and J by 3 bases, 8 bases remained unmatched. The CDR3 totals 15 residues. CDR1 and CDR2 from the germline V gene are MDHEN and SYDVKM. The CDR3 sequence: CASSSDRGKGYEQYF. CDR3 in DNA: TGTGCCAGCAGTTCCGACAGGGGAAAAGGCTACGAGCAGTACTTC.

CDR3 in DNA: TGTGCCAGTAGTCCCTTGACAGGTTTGGTAAACACTGAAGCTTTCTTT. Its translation: CASSPLTGLVNTEAFF. This sequence joins TRBV19 and TRBJ1-1, with D maybe TRBD1 (6 bases). The length of the CDR3 is 16 residues. Germline V CDR1 and CDR2: LNHDA, SQIVND (reference sequence). The ends were cut back, 5 bases at V and 2 bases at J, with 18 bases in the middle.

The V and J genes are TRBV5-1 and TRBJ1-1, with D tentatively TRBD1 (5 bases). This CDR3 is 16 amino acids long. Germline CDR1 SGHRS, CDR2 YFSETQ. Trimming removed 2 bases from V and 1 base from J, with 15 bases in between. The CDR3 loop reads CASSLIYRGPNTEAFF. The CDR3 nucleotides read TGCGCCAGCAGCTTAATATATCGGGGCCCGAACACTGAAGCTTTCTTT.

The sample holds a few counts of this clonotype. The V gene is TRBV7-9, the J gene TRBJ2-7; D is unclear. The germline CDR1 and CDR2 sequences are SEHNR and FQNEAQ (reference sequence). CDR3 size: 13 residues. Trimming removed 4 bases from V and 5 bases from J, with 12 bases in between. The CDR3 sequence is CASSSPLKNEQYF. As DNA, the CDR3 is TGTGCCAGCAGCTCGCCCCTTAAGAACGAGCAGTACTTC.

This clonotype was counted ten times or more. The gene calls are TRBV7-8 and TRBJ2-7; D remains ambiguous. The CDR3 has 14 residues. Trimming removed 2 bases from V and 3 bases from J, with 11 bases in between. The germline gives CDR1 SGHVS, CDR2 FQNEAQ. CDR3 protein: CASSLSRDVYEQYF. CDR3 nucleotides: TGTGCCAGCAGCTTATCCAGAGATGTCTACGAGCAGTACTTC.

This clonotype was observed many times. J is TRBJ1-2 and V is TRBV7-2; 10 positions match TRBD1. Germline values: CDR1 SGHTA, CDR2 FQGNSA. This CDR3 has 16 amino acids. With 1 base clipped from V and 4 bases from J, the junction kept 6 bases outside the gene matches. The CDR3 here is CASSLDTGTGAYGYTF. DNA for the CDR3: TGTGCCAGCAGCTTAGACACCGGGACAGGGGCCTATGGCTACACCTTC.

This clonotype was counted many times. This chain joins TRBV5-6 and TRBJ2-5; tentatively, D is TRBD1 (5 bases). CDR1 is SGHDT, CDR2 YYEEEE, per germline. The CDR3 covers 14 residues. V was shortened by 2 bases and J by 6 bases, with 14 bases between the two germline ends. In DNA, the CDR3 is TGTGCCAGCAGCTTCCCAACAGGCGGACAGACCCAGTACTTC. Protein product: CASSFPTGGQTQYF.

This clonotype was picked up many times. The gene calls are TRBV5-1 and TRBJ1-2; 8 nucleotides match TRBD1. Trimming cost V 4 bases and J 6 bases; bases outside gene matches: 14. CDR3 length: 16 amino acids. Germline V CDR1 and CDR2: SGHRS, YFSETQ. CDR3 loop: CASSQMRTGTGNGYTF. The CDR3 DNA is TGCGCCAGCAGCCAGATGAGAACCGGGACAGGCAATGGCTACACCTTC.

In its sample, this clonotype was seen many times. CDR3 coding DNA: TGTGCCAGCAGCTTAGAGGTAGCGGGGCCCGTCTACTTC. It translates to CASSLEVAGPVYF. The chain links TRBV7-2 to TRBJ2-7; 8 bases line up with TRBD2. V lost 1 base to trimming and J lost 13 bases; unmatched junction nucleotides: 9. Germline V gives CDR1 SGHTA, CDR2 FQGNSA. The CDR3 totals 13 residues. Looking up the rest from reference TRBV7-2 and TRBJ2-7 gives the full variable domain: GAGVSQSPSNKVTEKGKDVELRCDPISGHTALYWYRQSLGQGLEFLIYFQGNSAPDKSGLPSDRFSAERTGGSVSTLTIQRTQQEDSAVYLCASSLEVAGPVYFGPGTRLTVT.